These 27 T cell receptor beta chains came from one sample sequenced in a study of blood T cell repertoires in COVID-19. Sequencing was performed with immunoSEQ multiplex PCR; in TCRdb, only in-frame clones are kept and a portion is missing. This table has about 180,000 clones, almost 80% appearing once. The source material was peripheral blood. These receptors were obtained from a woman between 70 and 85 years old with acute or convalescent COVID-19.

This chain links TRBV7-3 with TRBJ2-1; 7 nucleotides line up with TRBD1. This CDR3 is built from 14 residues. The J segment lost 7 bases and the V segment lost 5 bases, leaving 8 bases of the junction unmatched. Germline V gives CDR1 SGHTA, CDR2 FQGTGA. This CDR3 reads CASSLSGTVNEQFF. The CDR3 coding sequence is TGTGCCAGCAGCCTATCCGGGACAGTTAATGAGCAGTTCTTC.

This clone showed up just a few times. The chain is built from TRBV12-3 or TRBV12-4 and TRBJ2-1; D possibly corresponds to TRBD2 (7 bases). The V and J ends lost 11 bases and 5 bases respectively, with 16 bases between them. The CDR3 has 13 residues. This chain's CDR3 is CAGGGSAHNEQFF. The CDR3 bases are TGTGCCGGCGGGGGCAGCGCCCACAATGAGCAGTTCTTC.

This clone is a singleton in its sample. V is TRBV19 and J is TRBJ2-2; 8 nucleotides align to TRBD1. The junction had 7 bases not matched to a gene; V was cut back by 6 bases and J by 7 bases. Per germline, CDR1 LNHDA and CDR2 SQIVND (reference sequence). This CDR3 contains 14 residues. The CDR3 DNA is TGTGCCAGTAGGACAACAGGGGGAAGCGGGGAGCTGTTTTTT. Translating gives CASRTTGGSGELFF. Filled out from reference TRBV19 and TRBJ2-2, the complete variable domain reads DGGITQSPKYLFRKEGQNVTLSCEQNLNHDAMYWYRQDPGQGLRLIYYSQIVNDFQKGDIAEGYSVSREKKESFPLTVTSAQKNPTAFYLCASRTTGGSGELFFGEGSRLTVL.

CDR3 protein: CASSSRDRRIVSNQPQHF. The CDR3 DNA sequence: TGTGCCAGCAGCTCCCGGGACAGGAGGATAGTAAGCAATCAGCCCCAGCATTTT. This chain connects TRBV5-8 to TRBJ1-5; 8 nucleotides align to TRBD1. The V and J ends lost 3 bases and 1 base, in that order; junction bases with no gene match: 12. The germline CDR1 and CDR2 sequences are SGHTS and YDEGEE. CDR3 length: 18 residues. The complete variable domain, with remaining parts taken from reference TRBV5-8 and TRBJ1-5, reads EAGVTQSPTHLIKTRGQQATLRCSPISGHTSVYWYQQALGLGLQFLLWYDEGEERNRGNFPPRFSGRQFPNYSSELNVNALELEDSALYLCASSSRDRRIVSNQPQHFGDGTRLSIL.

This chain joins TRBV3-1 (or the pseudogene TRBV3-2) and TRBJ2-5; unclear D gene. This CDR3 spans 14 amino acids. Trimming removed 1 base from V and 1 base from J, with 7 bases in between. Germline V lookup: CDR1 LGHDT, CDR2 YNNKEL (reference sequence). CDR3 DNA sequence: TGTGCCAGCAGCCAAGTTAGGAGCCAAGAGACCCAGTACTTC. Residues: CASSQVRSQETQYF.

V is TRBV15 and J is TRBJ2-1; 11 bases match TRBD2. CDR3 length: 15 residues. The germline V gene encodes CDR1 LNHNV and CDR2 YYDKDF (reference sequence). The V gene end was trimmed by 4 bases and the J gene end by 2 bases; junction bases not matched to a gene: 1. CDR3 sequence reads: CATSISGRAYNEQFF. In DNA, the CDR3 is TGTGCCACCAGCATTAGCGGGAGGGCCTACAATGAGCAGTTCTTC.

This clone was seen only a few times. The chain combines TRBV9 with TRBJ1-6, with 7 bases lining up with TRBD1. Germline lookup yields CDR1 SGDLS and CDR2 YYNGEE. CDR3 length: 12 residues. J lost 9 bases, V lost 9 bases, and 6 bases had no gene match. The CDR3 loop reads CATGTEFSPLHF. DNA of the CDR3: TGTGCCACCGGGACAGAATTTTCACCCCTCCACTTT.

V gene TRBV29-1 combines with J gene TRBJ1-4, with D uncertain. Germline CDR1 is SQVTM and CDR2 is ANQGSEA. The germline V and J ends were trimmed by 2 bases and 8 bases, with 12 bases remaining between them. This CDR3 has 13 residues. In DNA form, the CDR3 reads TGCAGCGTTGAACCCCTCTTTTCGGAAAAACTGTTTTTT. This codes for CSVEPLFSEKLFF.

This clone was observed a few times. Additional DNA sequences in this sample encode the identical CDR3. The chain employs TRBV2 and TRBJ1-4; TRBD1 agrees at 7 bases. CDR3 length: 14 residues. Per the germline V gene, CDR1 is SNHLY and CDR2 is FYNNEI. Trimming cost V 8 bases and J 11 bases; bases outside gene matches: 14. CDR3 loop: CASRRGQGEEKLFF. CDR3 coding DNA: TGTGCCAGCCGAAGGGGGCAGGGTGAGGAGAAACTGTTTTTT.

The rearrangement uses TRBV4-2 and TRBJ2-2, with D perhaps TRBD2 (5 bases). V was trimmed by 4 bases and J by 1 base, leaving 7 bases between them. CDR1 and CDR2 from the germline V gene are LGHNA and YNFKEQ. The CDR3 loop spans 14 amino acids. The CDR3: CASSRERNTGELFF. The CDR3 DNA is TGTGCCAGCAGCCGGGAGCGGAACACCGGGGAGCTGTTTTTT.

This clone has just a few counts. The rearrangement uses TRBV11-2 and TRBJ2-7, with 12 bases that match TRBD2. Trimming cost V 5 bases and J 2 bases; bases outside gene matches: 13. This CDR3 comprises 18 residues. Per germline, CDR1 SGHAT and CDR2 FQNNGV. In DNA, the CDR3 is TGTGCCAGCAGCCCTCTCGCGACTAGCGGGAGAGGGCCCTACGAGCAGTACTTC. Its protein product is CASSPLATSGRGPYEQYF.

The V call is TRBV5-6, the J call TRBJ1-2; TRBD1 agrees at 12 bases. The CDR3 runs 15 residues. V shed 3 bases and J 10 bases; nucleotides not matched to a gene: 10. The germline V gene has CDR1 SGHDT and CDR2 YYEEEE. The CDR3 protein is CASSSAGQGAFDYTF. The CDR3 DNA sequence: TGTGCCAGCAGCTCCGCGGGACAGGGGGCTTTTGACTACACCTTC.

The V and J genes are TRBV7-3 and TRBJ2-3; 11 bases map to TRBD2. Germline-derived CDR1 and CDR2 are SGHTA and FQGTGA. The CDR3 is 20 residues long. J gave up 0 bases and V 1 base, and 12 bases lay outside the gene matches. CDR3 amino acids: CASSLKWGLAGGTSTDTQYF. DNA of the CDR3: TGTGCCAGCAGCTTAAAGTGGGGGCTAGCGGGAGGAACTAGCACAGATACGCAGTATTTT.

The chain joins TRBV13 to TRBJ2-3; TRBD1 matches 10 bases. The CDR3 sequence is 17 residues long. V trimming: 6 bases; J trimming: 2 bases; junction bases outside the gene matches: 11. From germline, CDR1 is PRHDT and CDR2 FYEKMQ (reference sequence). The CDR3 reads CASSYNPGQGFTDTQYF. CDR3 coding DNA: TGTGCCAGCAGTTACAACCCGGGACAGGGGTTCACAGATACGCAGTATTTT.

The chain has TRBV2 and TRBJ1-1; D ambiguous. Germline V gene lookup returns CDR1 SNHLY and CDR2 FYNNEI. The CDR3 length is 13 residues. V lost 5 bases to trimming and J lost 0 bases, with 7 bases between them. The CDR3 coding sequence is TGTGCCAGCAGTTTGGAGGTGAACACTGAAGCTTTCTTT. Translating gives CASSLEVNTEAFF.

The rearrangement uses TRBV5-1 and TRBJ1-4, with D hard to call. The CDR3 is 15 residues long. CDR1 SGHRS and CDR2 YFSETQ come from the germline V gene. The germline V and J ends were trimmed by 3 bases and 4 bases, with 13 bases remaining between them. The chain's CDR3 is CASSSSGAGNEKLFF. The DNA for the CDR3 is TGCGCCAGCAGCTCCTCAGGCGCGGGTAATGAAAAACTGTTTTTT.

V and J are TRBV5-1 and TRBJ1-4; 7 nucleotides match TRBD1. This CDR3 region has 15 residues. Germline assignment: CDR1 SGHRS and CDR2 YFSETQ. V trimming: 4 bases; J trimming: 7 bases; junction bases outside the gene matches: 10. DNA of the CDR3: TGCGCCAGCAGCCCGGGGGACAGCCCTCTTGAAAAACTGTTTTTT. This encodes CASSPGDSPLEKLFF.

The CDR3 sequence is CASSVGQGSVYEQYF. In nucleotides, the CDR3 is TGTGCCAGTAGTGTGGGACAGGGGTCTGTATACGAGCAGTACTTC. The chain carries TRBV19 and TRBJ2-7, with 10 bases lining up with TRBD1. Germline CDR1 LNHDA, CDR2 SQIVND (reference sequence). The V and J ends lost 5 bases and 4 bases, in that order; junction bases with no gene match: 8. This CDR3 region has 15 residues.

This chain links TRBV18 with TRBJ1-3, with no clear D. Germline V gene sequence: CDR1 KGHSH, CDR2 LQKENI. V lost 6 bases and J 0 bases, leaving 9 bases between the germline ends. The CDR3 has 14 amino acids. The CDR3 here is CASSPDYSGNTIYF. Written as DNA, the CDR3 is TGTGCCAGCTCCCCGGACTACTCTGGAAACACCATATATTTT.

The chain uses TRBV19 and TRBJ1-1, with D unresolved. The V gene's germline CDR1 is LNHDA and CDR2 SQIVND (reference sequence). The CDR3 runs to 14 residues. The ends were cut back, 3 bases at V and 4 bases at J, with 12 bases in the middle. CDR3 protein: CASSIGVTGTEAFF. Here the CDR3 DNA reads TGTGCCAGTAGTATCGGAGTGACTGGCACTGAAGCTTTCTTT.

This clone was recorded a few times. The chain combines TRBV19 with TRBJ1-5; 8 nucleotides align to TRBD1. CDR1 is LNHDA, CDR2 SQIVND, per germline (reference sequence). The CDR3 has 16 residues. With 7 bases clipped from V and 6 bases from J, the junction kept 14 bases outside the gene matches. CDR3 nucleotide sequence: TGTGCCAGTATGATAGGTTGGGACAGGTTTTTTCAGCCCCAGCATTTT. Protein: CASMIGWDRFFQPQHF.

CDR3 coding DNA: TGTGCCACCCTCCTAGCGGGGACTCGCAATGAGCAGTTCTTC. This translates into CATLLAGTRNEQFF. The chain uses TRBV6-5 and TRBJ2-1, with 9 bases fitting TRBD2. V lost 10 bases, J lost 6 bases, and 10 bases stayed unmatched. Germline loops: CDR1 MNHEY, CDR2 SVGAGI. This CDR3 has 14 residues.

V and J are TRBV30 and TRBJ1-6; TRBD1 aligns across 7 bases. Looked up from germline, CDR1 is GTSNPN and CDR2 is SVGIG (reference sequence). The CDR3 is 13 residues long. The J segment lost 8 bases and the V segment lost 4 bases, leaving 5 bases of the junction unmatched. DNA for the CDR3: TGTGCCTGGAATCGACAGGGTGATTCACCCCTCCACTTT. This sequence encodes CAWNRQGDSPLHF.

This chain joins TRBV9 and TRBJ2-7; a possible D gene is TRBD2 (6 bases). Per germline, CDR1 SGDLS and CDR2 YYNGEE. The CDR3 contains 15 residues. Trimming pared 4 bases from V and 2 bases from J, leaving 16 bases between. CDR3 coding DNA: TGTGCCAGCAGCTCAACCCTGGGAGGAGCCTACGAGCAGTACTTC. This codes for CASSSTLGGAYEQYF.

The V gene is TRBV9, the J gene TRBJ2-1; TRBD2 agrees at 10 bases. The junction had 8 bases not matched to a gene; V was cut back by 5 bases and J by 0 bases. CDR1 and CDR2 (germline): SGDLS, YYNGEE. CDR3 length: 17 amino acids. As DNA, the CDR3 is TGTGCCAGCAGTGTCGGACTAGCGGAAAGCTCCTACAATGAGCAGTTCTTC. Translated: CASSVGLAESSYNEQFF.

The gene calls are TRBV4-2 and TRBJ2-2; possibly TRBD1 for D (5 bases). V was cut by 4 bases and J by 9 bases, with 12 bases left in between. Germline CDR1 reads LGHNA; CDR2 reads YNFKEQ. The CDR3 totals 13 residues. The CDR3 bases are TGTGCCAGCAGCCCCCCGAACAGGAGGGAGCTGTTTTTT. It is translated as CASSPPNRRELFF.

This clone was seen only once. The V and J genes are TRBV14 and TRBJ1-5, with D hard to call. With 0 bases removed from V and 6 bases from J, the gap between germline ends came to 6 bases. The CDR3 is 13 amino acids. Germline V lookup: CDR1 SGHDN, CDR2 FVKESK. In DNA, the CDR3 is TGTGCCAGCAGCCAAGATGGGAGTCAGCCCCAGCATTTT. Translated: CASSQDGSQPQHF.